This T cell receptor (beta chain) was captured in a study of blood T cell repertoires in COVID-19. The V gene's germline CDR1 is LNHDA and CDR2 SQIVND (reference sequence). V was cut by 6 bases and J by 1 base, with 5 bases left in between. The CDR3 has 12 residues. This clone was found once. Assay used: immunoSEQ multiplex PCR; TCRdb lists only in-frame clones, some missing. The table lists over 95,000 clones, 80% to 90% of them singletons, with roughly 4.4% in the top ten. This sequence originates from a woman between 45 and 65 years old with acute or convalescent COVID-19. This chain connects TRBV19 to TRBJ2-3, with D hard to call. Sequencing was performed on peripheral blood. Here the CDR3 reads CASRAGTDTQYF. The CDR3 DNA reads TGTGCCAGTAGGGCCGGCACAGATACGCAGTATTTT.